This T cell receptor beta chain was profiled in a study of shared T cell receptors in the human thymus (dated by TCRdb to the early 2020s). With regard to the full study: The study examined how self-reactive, shared T-cell receptor alpha chains are generated in the human thymus.

The V and J ends are trimmed by 5 bases and 0 bases, leaving 11 bases between them. The germline V gene supplies CDR1 SGHAT and CDR2 FQNNGV. The CDR3 covers 15 residues, taking in both the cysteine and the phenylalanine. The CDR3 DNA has 45 bases and is translated from base 1. Comment on this clone: This receptor's antigen is unknown. No base quality information exists; no much larger clone differs at one position.

The library was built by means of the immunoSEQ multiplex PCR assay. Here the immuneACCESS table is served through TCRdb, limited to in-frame sequences with V and J called. Missing clones are a known gap in these copies; in checked studies unresolved V genes cover under half, and the rest lacks a known reason. The sample profile shows approximately 580,000 clones; approximately 80% of them were found once. The ten largest make up more than 0.01% of the sample. In addition, the sample was reused for a study of human thymus T cells. As described in the second report: The donors were immunologically healthy infants in Finland who had open corrective cardiac surgery for congenital heart defects. Thymus tissue was collected as surgical resects that were removed during corrective cardiac surgery. V and J gene segment usage appeared biased in both thymic and peripheral blood repertoires. The related research found that thymic TCR repertoires overlapped highly between unrelated individuals. The study characterized TCR alpha and beta repertoires from eight infant thymus samples and a few related peripheral blood samples. Donor ages ranged from roughly 7 to 244 days, and the cohort comprised 5 to 7 male and a couple of female infants. Thymocytes were released mechanically from tissue and stored at -70 °C as pellets of 10-30 million cells. Genomic DNA was extracted from frozen cell pellets with a QIAsymphony instrument. The immunoSEQ multiplex PCR assay was used to amplify the TCRB and TCRAD loci from a standardized quantity of quality-controlled genomic DNA. The amplicons covered the V(D)J region and were long enough to include the CDR3 and to identify the V and J genes. The commercial immunoSEQ service was used to sequence amplicons on an Illumina platform. Primer bias and sequencing errors were corrected using previously described methods, and TCRAD and TCRB definitions followed the IMGT database. Repertoires were analysed with immunoSEQ Analyzer 3.0 and VDJTools, covering basic statistics, V/J segment usage, diversity estimates, rarefaction and pairwise overlap. Diversity was estimated using the Chao1, ChaoE, Efron-Thisted, Shannon and inverse Simpson indices, and was also estimated on datasets down-sampled to the size of the smallest sample. For repertoire overlap, CDR3 nucleotide sequence, V gene and J gene had to match strictly, and clustering was done by Jaccard-based multidimensional scaling. On average, thymus samples gave roughly 800,000 unique TCRB clonotypes, whereas blood samples gave 75,000 to 95,000.

The sequence was collected from a boy less than two years old with a congenital heart defect. Donor details come from another sample of the same person, matched by shared clones. Sequencing was carried out using thymocytes. The rearranged chain carries TRBV11-2 and TRBJ2-1; no D gene can be assigned with confidence. Here the CDR3 is given as CASSPVADSYNEQFF. The DNA sequence is TGTGCCAGCAGCCCCGTGGCAGACTCCTACAATGAGCAGTTCTTC.